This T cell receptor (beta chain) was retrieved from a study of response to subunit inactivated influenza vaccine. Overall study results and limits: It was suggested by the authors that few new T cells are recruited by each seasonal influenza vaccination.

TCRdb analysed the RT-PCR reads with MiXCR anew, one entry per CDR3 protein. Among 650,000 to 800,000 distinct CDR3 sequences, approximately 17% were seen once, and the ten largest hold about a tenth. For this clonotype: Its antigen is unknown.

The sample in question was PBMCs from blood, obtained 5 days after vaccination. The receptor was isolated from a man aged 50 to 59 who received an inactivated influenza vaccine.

The CDR3 spells CASSLKPRGGISNQPQHF. The CDR3 DNA follows: TGTGCCAGCAGCCTAAAACCTCGAGGGGGGATCAGCAATCAGCCCCAGCATTTT. J is TRBJ1-5 and V is TRBV11-2, with D perhaps matching TRBD1 (6 bases). The CDR3 runs 18 residues. V shed 5 bases and J shed 1 base, with 21 bases lying between them. The germline V gene encodes CDR1 SGHAT and CDR2 FQNNGV.